The 30 T cell receptor beta chains below were found in one sample sequenced in a study of T cell responses to AZD1222 COVID-19 vaccine. Clones were read by immunoSEQ multiplex PCR, and TCRdb kept only the in-frame ones, dropping some. This sample yields roughly 150,000 clones, of which about 92% are seen a single time; less than 6.5% belongs to the top ten. Material: peripheral blood, obtained 28 days after the second AZD1222 dose. The receptors were gathered from an adult who received the AZD1222 COVID-19 vaccine.

The V gene is TRBV9, the J gene TRBJ2-1; D is unclear. V was trimmed by 0 bases and J by 6 bases, leaving 16 bases between them. Germline lookup yields CDR1 SGDLS and CDR2 YYNGEE. There are 16 residues in the CDR3. CDR3 loop: CASSVVSDPASNEQFF. CDR3 coding DNA: TGTGCCAGCAGCGTAGTGTCAGATCCGGCTAGCAATGAGCAGTTCTTC.

This clone was found once. V gene TRBV28 combines with J gene TRBJ2-1, with 10 bases that match TRBD2. This CDR3 comprises 18 residues. Germline V CDR1 and CDR2: MDHEN, SYDVKM. J was trimmed by 4 bases and V by 6 bases; bases with no gene match: 15. The CDR3 loop is CASSLHDRLLAGYNEQFF. CDR3 nucleotide sequence: TGTGCCAGCAGCCTACACGACCGGTTACTAGCGGGGTACAATGAGCAGTTCTTC.

In the case of this clone: One end of the junction does not line up with germline, which may come from a read error. J is TRBJ1-5 and V is TRBV6-2 or TRBV6-3, with unresolved D. This CDR3 contains 15 residues. Germline CDR1 and CDR2: MNHEY and SVGEGT. The CDR3 region is CASSYSEVSNQPQHF. The CDR3 bases are TGTGCCAGCAGCTACTCAGAAGTTAGCAATCAGCCCCAGCATTTT.

The chain couples TRBV5-1 to TRBJ1-2, with D hard to call. The V gene lost 0 bases and the J gene lost 5 bases, with 11 bases spanning the gap. The CDR3 has 14 residues. Germline lookup yields CDR1 SGHRS and CDR2 YFSETQ. The CDR3 nucleotides are TGCGCCAGCAGCTTGGATGTTTCAGGATATGGCTACACCTTC. Translated, it gives CASSLDVSGYGYTF. Looking up the rest from reference TRBV5-1 and TRBJ1-2 gives the full variable domain: KAGVTQTPRYLIKTRGQQVTLSCSPISGHRSVSWYQQTPGQGLQFLFEYFSETQRNKGNFPGRFSGRQFSNSRSEMNVSTLELGDSALYLCASSLDVSGYGYTFGSGTRLTVV.

This chain links TRBV3-1 (or the pseudogene TRBV3-2) with TRBJ2-7; D perhaps matches TRBD1 (6 bases). The V gene lost 7 bases and the J gene lost 1 base, with 20 bases spanning the gap. The CDR3 has 16 amino acids. Per the germline V gene, CDR1 is LGHDT and CDR2 is YNNKEL (reference sequence). In DNA form, the CDR3 reads TGTGCCAGCAAAGGAGAGAAGCAGGGGAGATCCTACGAGCAGTACTTC. As protein: CASKGEKQGRSYEQYF.

The V gene is TRBV28, the J gene TRBJ1-2; TRBD1 is a possible D gene (5 bases). The germline V and J ends were trimmed by 4 bases and 6 bases, with 15 bases remaining between them. The germline V gene encodes CDR1 MDHEN and CDR2 SYDVKM. The CDR3 is made up of 14 amino acids. CDR3 nucleotide sequence: TGTGCCAGCAGTTCATCGACAGCTACTAATGGCTACACCTTC. Its protein product is CASSSSTATNGYTF.

V is TRBV5-6 and J is TRBJ1-6, with D perhaps TRBD1 (5 bases). V lost 0 bases and J lost 9, with 13 bases in between. Germline CDR1 reads SGHDT; CDR2 reads YYEEEE. CDR3 length: 15 amino acids. The CDR3 region has the DNA TGTGCCAGCAGCTTGGGACCAGGGCAAAGTTCACCCCTCCACTTT. It encodes CASSLGPGQSSPLHF. Looking up the rest from reference TRBV5-6 and TRBJ1-6 gives the full variable domain: DAGVTQSPTHLIKTRGQQVTLRCSPKSGHDTVSWYQQALGQGPQFIFQYYEEEERQRGNFPDRFSGHQFPNYSSELNVNALLLGDSALYLCASSLGPGQSSPLHFGNGTRLTVT.

This chain's CDR3 is CASRPTGEEQYF. CDR3 nucleotides: TGTGCCAGCAGGCCAACGGGGGAAGAGCAGTACTTC. The chain carries TRBV6-5 and TRBJ2-7, with D perhaps matching TRBD2 (6 bases). Germline V gene data show CDR1 as MNHEY and CDR2 as SVGAGI. Between the trimmed V and J ends, which lost 6 bases and 7 bases, there was a span of 13 bases. The CDR3 has 12 amino acids.

The V call is TRBV5-4, the J call TRBJ2-2, with D uncertain. The CDR3 totals 18 residues. Germline V gene lookup returns CDR1 SGHNT and CDR2 YYREEE (reference sequence). V lost 2 bases and J lost 1, with 18 bases in between. CDR3 residues: CASSFFLAIGLNTGELFF. In DNA form, the CDR3 reads TGTGCCAGCAGCTTTTTTCTCGCTATAGGGCTGAACACCGGGGAGCTGTTTTTT.

The V and J genes are TRBV3-1 (or the pseudogene TRBV3-2) and TRBJ1-6; the D gene is possibly TRBD1 (5 bases). V lost 1 base and J 10 bases, leaving 14 bases between the germline ends. Germline CDR1 LGHDT, CDR2 YNNKEL (reference sequence). The CDR3 extends over 15 amino acids. The CDR3 here is CASSQGQGVGSPLHF. CDR3 coding DNA: TGTGCCAGCAGCCAAGGGCAGGGAGTAGGGTCACCCCTCCACTTT.

This clone was observed once. The V and J genes are TRBV28 and TRBJ1-5, with 8 bases fitting TRBD1. Looked up from germline, CDR1 is MDHEN and CDR2 is SYDVKM. The CDR3 sequence is 16 residues long. V gave up 2 bases and J gave up 4 bases; unmatched junction bases: 7. CDR3 bases: TGTGCCAGCAGTTTAGTAGGACAGGGAGGAAATCAGCCCCAGCATTTT. Protein sequence: CASSLVGQGGNQPQHF.

V and J are TRBV5-4 and TRBJ1-2; TRBD1 might be the D (5 bases). Trimming shortened V by 0 bases and J by 2 bases, and 8 bases separated the two germline ends. Germline lookup yields CDR1 SGHNT and CDR2 YYREEE (reference sequence). This CDR3 region has 14 residues. Here the CDR3 DNA reads TGTGCCAGCAGCTTGGAAGAGGGGAACTATGGCTACACCTTC. It specifies CASSLEEGNYGYTF.

This clone was picked up one time. This chain joins TRBV3-1 (or the pseudogene TRBV3-2) and TRBJ2-4; a weak D match, TRBD2 (6 bases). V was shortened by 1 base and J by 0 bases, with 16 bases between the two germline ends. Germline lookup yields CDR1 LGHDT and CDR2 YNNKEL (reference sequence). This CDR3 is built from 18 residues. CDR3 DNA: TGTGCCAGCAGCCAAGTTATGCGACTAGAGATAGCCAAAAACATTCAGTACTTC. This translates into CASSQVMRLEIAKNIQYF.

The chain joins TRBV28 to TRBJ1-3; 9 bases map to TRBD1. Trimming took 2 bases from V and 2 from J; bases not matched to a gene: 7. The CDR3 length is 17 residues. Germline assignment: CDR1 MDHEN and CDR2 SYDVKM. CDR3 sequence: CASSLRGQGIAGNTIYF. The CDR3 region has the DNA TGTGCCAGCAGTTTACGGGGACAGGGTATCGCTGGAAACACCATATATTTT.

The rearrangement links TRBV28 to TRBJ1-6; D unclear. This CDR3 spans 15 amino acids. Trimming shortened V by 6 bases and J by 11 bases, and 20 bases separated the two germline ends. In germline, CDR1 is MDHEN, CDR2 SYDVKM. CDR3 sequence reads: CASSPRPGVSTPLHF. The CDR3 DNA reads as TGTGCCAGCAGCCCCCGACCGGGAGTTTCGACACCCCTCCACTTT.

The chain combines TRBV7-9 with TRBJ2-7; D perhaps matches TRBD1 (6 bases). V gave up 0 bases and J gave up 12 bases, with 15 bases separating them. The CDR3 is 13 amino acids. Germline lookup yields CDR1 SEHNR and CDR2 FQNEAQ (reference sequence). The CDR3 nucleotides read TGTGCCAGCAGCTTAGCGGTGGGGGCGTGGATGTACTTC. It translates to CASSLAVGAWMYF.

The chain has TRBV19 and TRBJ1-3; D is unresolved. This CDR3 is 15 amino acids long. CDR1 LNHDA and CDR2 SQIVND come from the germline V gene (reference sequence). Between the trimmed V and J ends, which lost 4 bases and 4 bases, there was a span of 14 bases. CDR3 residues: CASSTGSGAGNTIYF. The DNA for the CDR3 is TGTGCCAGTAGTACGGGGAGCGGAGCAGGAAACACCATATATTTT.

The V and J genes are TRBV24-1 and TRBJ2-7, with D perhaps TRBD1 or TRBD2 (6 bases each). The CDR3 has 14 residues. The V end was cut by 4 bases, the J end by 0 bases, with 9 bases between. In germline, CDR1 is KGHDR, CDR2 SFDVKD. CDR3 region: CATSERDTSYEQYF. The CDR3 DNA reads TGTGCCACCAGTGAGCGGGACACCTCCTACGAGCAGTACTTC.

This sequence joins TRBV5-4 and TRBJ1-2; 8 bases agree with TRBD1. Germline V gives CDR1 SGHNT, CDR2 YYREEE (reference sequence). Trimming at V came to 3 bases and at J to 7 bases, leaving 17 bases not matched to a gene. The CDR3 runs 17 residues. CDR3 bases: TGTGCCAGCAGCTCACTAACGAGGGCGCAGGGGGCGCTTGGCTACACCTTC. Protein sequence: CASSSLTRAQGALGYTF.

Concerning this clone: The germline gene is not matched at one end of the junction; a read error may be the cause. The chain recombines TRBV3-1 (or the pseudogene TRBV3-2) with TRBJ2-7, with no clear D. Germline V gene data show CDR1 as LGHDT and CDR2 as YNNKEL (reference sequence). There are 13 residues in the CDR3. The CDR3 DNA follows: TGTGCCAGCAGCCAGGCGCCGGACCAACCTCCGCACTTC. It translates to CASSQAPDQPPHF.

The genes are TRBV6-5 and TRBJ2-1; D is undetermined. Germline V CDR1 and CDR2: MNHEY, SVGAGI. V lost 0 bases to trimming and J lost 8 bases, with 5 bases between them. This CDR3 comprises 12 residues. The CDR3 sequence: CASSYSGDEQFF. CDR3 bases: TGTGCCAGCAGTTACTCGGGCGATGAGCAGTTCTTC.

The genes are TRBV28 and TRBJ1-2; TRBD1 agrees at 7 bases. Germline V lookup: CDR1 MDHEN, CDR2 SYDVKM. Trimming cost V 1 base and J 4 bases; bases outside gene matches: 6. The CDR3 totals 15 residues. The CDR3 DNA reads TGTGCCAGCAGTTTATCCCAGACAGGGACCTATGGCTACACCTTC. Amino acids: CASSLSQTGTYGYTF.

CDR3 bases: TGTGCCAGCTCTGCATCGTCCTACAATGAGCAGTTCTTC. Its translation: CASSASSYNEQFF. The chain links TRBV11-3 to TRBJ2-1; D unclear. Germline CDR1 is SGHNT and CDR2 is YENEEA. The CDR3 contains 13 residues. V shed 8 bases and J shed 1 base, with 9 bases lying between them.

The chain employs TRBV5-6 and TRBJ2-4; 7 bases match TRBD2. Germline CDR1 SGHDT, CDR2 YYEEEE. The CDR3 sequence is 14 residues long. The junction had 8 bases not matched to a gene; V was cut back by 4 bases and J by 7 bases. The CDR3 loop reads CASSRGLGMNIQYF. The CDR3 DNA follows: TGTGCCAGCAGCCGCGGACTAGGAATGAACATTCAGTACTTC.

CDR3: CASSNQGQTSGKETQYF. The CDR3 region has the DNA TGCGCCAGCAGCAATCAAGGCCAGACTAGCGGCAAAGAGACCCAGTACTTC. This chain connects TRBV5-1 to TRBJ2-5; 9 bases match TRBD2. The junction had 13 bases not matched to a gene; V was cut back by 4 bases and J by 3 bases. Germline V gene lookup returns CDR1 SGHRS and CDR2 YFSETQ. The CDR3 length is 17 residues.

The genes are TRBV19 and TRBJ1-5, with D maybe TRBD1 (5 bases). Germline V gene data show CDR1 as LNHDA and CDR2 as SQIVND (reference sequence). Deletions cut 6 bases from V and 6 bases from J, with 9 bases between. The CDR3 totals 12 residues. The DNA for the CDR3 is TGTGCCAGTAGCTCAGGGACTCAGCCCCAGCATTTT. Translating it yields CASSSGTQPQHF.

In its sample, this clone was seen once. This chain uses TRBV4-1 with TRBJ1-2; no clear D gene. This CDR3 has 16 amino acids. Trimming removed 0 bases from V and 4 bases from J, with 15 bases in between. CDR1 is MGHRA and CDR2 is YSYEKL in the germline V gene. CDR3 region: CASSQDRFMDSYGYTF. CDR3 coding DNA: TGCGCCAGCAGCCAAGATCGATTTATGGATTCCTATGGCTACACCTTC.

This chain connects TRBV4-3 to TRBJ1-4, with a weak D call TRBD1 (5 bases). This CDR3 region has 13 residues. Trimming left V 4 bases short and J 8 bases short, with 11 bases between. Germline CDR1 reads LGHNA; CDR2 reads YSLEER. CDR3 sequence reads: CASSRGRAEKLFF. For the CDR3, the DNA is TGCGCCAGCAGCCGGGGACGGGCCGAAAAACTGTTTTTT.

V gene TRBV9 combines with J gene TRBJ1-2; TRBD1 aligns across 11 bases. Per germline, CDR1 SGDLS and CDR2 YYNGEE. The CDR3 has 18 residues. The V gene end was trimmed by 0 bases and the J gene end by 0 bases; junction bases not matched to a gene: 7. CDR3 residues: CASSVDLLGQGANYGYTF. CDR3 coding DNA: TGTGCCAGCAGCGTAGACCTTTTGGGACAGGGGGCTAACTATGGCTACACCTTC. Full variable domain (outside the CDR3, taken from reference TRBV9 and TRBJ1-2): DSGVTQTPKHLITATGQRVTLRCSPRSGDLSVYWYQQSLDQGLQFLIQYYNGEERAKGNILERFSAQQFPDLHSELNLSSLELGDSALYFCASSVDLLGQGANYGYTFGSGTRLTVV.

This CDR3 reads CASSSVGTTNEKLFF. The CDR3 bases are TGTGCCAGCAGTTCAGTGGGAACCACTAATGAAAAACTGTTTTTT. V is TRBV28 and J is TRBJ1-4; D is undetermined. The length of the CDR3 is 15 residues. Germline V gene sequence: CDR1 MDHEN, CDR2 SYDVKM. Trimming took off 4 bases at V and 2 bases at J, with 11 bases between the two ends.